Shown below are 3 T cell receptor beta chains from a single sample sequenced in a study of blood T cell repertoires in COVID-19. TCRdb's copy holds only in-frame clones and misses some; the assay was immunoSEQ multiplex PCR. The table has 120,000 or so clones, about nine tenths seen once. The sequencing sample was made of peripheral blood. These receptor sequences come from a human donor in a cohort sampled during active COVID-19.

The V call is TRBV27, the J call TRBJ1-1; TRBD1 matches 7 bases. Unmatched junction bases numbered 7, after V lost 3 bases and J lost 3 bases. CDR1 is MNHEY and CDR2 is SMNVEV in the germline V gene (reference sequence). The CDR3 has 15 residues. CDR3 sequence: CASSFDYRGYTEAFF. DNA for the CDR3: TGTGCCAGCAGTTTCGATTACAGGGGTTACACTGAAGCTTTCTTT.

The chain carries TRBV5-8 and TRBJ2-7, with D tentatively TRBD1 (5 bases). Germline V lookup: CDR1 SGHTS, CDR2 YDEGEE. The CDR3 is made up of 15 amino acids. V lost 4 bases to trimming and J lost 3 bases, with 17 bases between them. The CDR3 DNA is TGTGCCAGCAGCGAATATTCGGGCAGGGACTACGAGCAGTACTTC. Translated: CASSEYSGRDYEQYF. Variable domain in full (rest from reference TRBV5-8 and TRBJ2-7): EAGVTQSPTHLIKTRGQQATLRCSPISGHTSVYWYQQALGLGLQFLLWYDEGEERNRGNFPPRFSGRQFPNYSSELNVNALELEDSALYLCASSEYSGRDYEQYFGPGTRLTVT.

This chain links TRBV9 with TRBJ2-7, with 7 bases matching TRBD2. Germline assignment: CDR1 SGDLS and CDR2 YYNGEE. This CDR3 has 14 residues. Trimming cost V 0 bases and J 4 bases; bases outside gene matches: 4. DNA of the CDR3: TGTGCCAGCAGCGTAGGCGGGGGAATGTACGAGCAGTACTTC. Its protein product is CASSVGGGMYEQYF.